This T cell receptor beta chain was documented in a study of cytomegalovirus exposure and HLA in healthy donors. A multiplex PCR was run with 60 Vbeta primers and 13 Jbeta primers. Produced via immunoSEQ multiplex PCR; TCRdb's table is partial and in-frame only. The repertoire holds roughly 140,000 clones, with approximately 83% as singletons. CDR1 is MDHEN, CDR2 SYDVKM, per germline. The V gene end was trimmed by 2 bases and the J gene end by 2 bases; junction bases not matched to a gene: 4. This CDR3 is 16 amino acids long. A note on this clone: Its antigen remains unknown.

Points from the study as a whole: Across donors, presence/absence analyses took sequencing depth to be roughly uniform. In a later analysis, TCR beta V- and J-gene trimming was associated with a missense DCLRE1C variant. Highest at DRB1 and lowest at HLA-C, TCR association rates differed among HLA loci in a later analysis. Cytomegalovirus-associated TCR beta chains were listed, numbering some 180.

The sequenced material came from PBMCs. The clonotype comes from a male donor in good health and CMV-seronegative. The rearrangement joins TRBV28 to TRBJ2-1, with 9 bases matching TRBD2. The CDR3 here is CASSLMGTSPYNEQFF. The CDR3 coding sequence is TGTGCCAGCAGTTTAATGGGGACTAGCCCCTACAATGAGCAGTTCTTC.